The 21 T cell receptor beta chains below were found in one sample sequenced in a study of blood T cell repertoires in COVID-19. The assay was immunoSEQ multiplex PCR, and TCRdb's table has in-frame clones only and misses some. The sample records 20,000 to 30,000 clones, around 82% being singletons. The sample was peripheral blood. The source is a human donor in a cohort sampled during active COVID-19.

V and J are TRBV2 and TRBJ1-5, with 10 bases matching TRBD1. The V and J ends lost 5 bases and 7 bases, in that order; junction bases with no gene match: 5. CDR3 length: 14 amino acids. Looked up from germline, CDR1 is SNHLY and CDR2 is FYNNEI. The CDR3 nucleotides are TGTGCCAGCAGTCAGACAGGGGGCAGCCAGCCCCAGCATTTT. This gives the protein CASSQTGGSQPQHF.

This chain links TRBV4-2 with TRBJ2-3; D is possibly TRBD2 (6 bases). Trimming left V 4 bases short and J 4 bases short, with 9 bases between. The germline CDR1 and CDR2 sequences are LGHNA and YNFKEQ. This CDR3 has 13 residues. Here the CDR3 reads CASSPRDSDTQYF. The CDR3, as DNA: TGTGCCAGCAGCCCCCGGGACTCAGATACGCAGTATTTT.

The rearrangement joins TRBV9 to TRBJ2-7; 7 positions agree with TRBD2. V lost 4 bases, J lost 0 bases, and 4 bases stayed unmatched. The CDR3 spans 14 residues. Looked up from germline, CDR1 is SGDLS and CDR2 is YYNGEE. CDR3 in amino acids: CASSPGGTSYEQYF. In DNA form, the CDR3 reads TGTGCCAGCAGCCCCGGGGGGACCTCCTACGAGCAGTACTTC.

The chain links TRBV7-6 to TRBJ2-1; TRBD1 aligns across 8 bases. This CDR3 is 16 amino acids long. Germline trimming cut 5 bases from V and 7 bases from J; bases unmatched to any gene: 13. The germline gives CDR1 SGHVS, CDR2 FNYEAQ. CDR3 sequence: CASSPNVQGAGNEQFF. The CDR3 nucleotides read TGTGCCAGCAGCCCCAATGTCCAGGGGGCGGGTAATGAGCAGTTCTTC.

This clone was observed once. Here the CDR3 DNA reads TGTGCCAGCAGCCTCCGGGGAACTAGCCAAGAGACCCAGTACTTC. Translating it yields CASSLRGTSQETQYF. J is TRBJ2-5 and V is TRBV3-1 (or the pseudogene TRBV3-2); D might be TRBD2 (5 bases). Trimming shortened V by 4 bases and J by 1 base, and 13 bases separated the two germline ends. This CDR3 comprises 15 residues. The germline gives CDR1 LGHDT, CDR2 YNNKEL (reference sequence).

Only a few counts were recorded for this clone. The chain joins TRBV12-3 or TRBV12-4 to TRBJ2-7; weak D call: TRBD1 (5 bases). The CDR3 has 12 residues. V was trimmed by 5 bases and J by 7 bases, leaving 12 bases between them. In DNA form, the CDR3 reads TGTGCCAGCAGTCCCGACAGTGTGGAGCAGTACTTC. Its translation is CASSPDSVEQYF.

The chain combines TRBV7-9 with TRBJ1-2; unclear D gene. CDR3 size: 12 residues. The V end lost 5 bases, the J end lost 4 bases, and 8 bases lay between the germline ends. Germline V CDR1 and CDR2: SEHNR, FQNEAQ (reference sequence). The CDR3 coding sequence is TGTGCCAGCAGCCCCCTGAGCTATGGCTACACCTTC. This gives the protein CASSPLSYGYTF.

The CDR3 nucleotides read TGCGCCAGCAGCTTGACCGGGACAGGGGGCGACTACGAGCAGTACTTC. It yields the protein CASSLTGTGGDYEQYF. V is TRBV5-1 and J is TRBJ2-7; 12 bases are shared with TRBD1. The CDR3 covers 16 residues. The J segment lost 3 bases and the V segment lost 1 base, leaving 5 bases of the junction unmatched. Germline V lookup: CDR1 SGHRS, CDR2 YFSETQ.

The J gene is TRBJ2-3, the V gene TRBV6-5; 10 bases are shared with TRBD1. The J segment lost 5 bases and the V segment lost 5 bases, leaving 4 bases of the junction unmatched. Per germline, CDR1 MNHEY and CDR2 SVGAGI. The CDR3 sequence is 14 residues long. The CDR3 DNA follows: TGTGCCAGCAGTATCGGGACAGGGGAAGATACGCAGTATTTT. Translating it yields CASSIGTGEDTQYF.

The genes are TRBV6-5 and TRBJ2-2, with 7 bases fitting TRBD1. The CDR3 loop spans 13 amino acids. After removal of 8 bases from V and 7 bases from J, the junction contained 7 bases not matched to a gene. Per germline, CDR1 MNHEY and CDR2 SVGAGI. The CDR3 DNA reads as TGTGCCAGCGGCCAGGGGGTCCACGGGGAGCTGTTTTTT. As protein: CASGQGVHGELFF.

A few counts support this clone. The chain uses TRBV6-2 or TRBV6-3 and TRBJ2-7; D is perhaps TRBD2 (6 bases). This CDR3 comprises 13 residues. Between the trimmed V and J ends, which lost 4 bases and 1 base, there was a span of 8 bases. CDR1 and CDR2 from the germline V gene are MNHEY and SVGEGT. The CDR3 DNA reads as TGTGCCAGCAGTTTTGGGACTTCCTACGAGCAGTACTTC. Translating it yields CASSFGTSYEQYF.

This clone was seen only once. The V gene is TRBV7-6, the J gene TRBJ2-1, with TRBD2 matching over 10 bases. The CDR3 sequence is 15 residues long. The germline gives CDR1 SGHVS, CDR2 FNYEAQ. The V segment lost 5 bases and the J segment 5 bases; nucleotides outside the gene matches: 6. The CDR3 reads CASSGGLAPDNEQFF. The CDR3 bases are TGTGCCAGCAGCGGGGGACTAGCGCCCGACAATGAGCAGTTCTTC.

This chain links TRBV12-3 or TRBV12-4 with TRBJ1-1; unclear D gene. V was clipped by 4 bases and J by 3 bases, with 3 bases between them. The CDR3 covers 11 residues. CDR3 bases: TGTGCCAGCAGTTCTTACACTGAAGCTTTCTTT. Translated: CASSSYTEAFF.

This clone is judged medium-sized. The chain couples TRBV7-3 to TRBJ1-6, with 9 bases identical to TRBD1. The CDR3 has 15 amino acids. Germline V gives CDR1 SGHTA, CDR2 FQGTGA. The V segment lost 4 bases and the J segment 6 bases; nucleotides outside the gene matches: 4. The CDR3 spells CASSWGQGSNSPLHF. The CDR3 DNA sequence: TGTGCCAGCAGCTGGGGACAGGGAAGTAATTCACCCCTCCACTTT.

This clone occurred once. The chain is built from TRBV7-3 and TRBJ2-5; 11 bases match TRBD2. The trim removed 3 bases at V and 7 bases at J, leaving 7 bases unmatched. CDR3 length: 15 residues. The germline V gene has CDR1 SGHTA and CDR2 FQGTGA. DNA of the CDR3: TGTGCCAGCAGCTTGGGACTAGCGGCTCATGGGACCCAGTACTTC. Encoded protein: CASSLGLAAHGTQYF.

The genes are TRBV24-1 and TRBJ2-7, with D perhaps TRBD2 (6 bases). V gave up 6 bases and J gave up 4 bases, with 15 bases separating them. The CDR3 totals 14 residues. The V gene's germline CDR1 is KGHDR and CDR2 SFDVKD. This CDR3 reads CATSSTGVLYEQYF. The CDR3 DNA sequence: TGTGCCACCAGTTCGACGGGAGTGCTGTACGAGCAGTACTTC.

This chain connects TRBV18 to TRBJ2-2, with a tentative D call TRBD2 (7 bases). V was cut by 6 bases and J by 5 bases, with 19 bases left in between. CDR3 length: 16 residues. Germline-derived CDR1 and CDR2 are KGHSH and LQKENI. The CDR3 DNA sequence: TGTGCCAGCTCCGGGGGGCAGGGCCTCGTGACCGGGGAGCTGTTTTTT. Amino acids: CASSGGQGLVTGELFF.

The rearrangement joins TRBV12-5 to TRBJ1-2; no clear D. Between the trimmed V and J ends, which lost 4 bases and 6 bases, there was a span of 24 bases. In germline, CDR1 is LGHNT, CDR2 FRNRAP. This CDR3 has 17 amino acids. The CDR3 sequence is CASGSPPGGSNEHGYTF. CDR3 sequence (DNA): TGTGCTAGTGGTTCCCCCCCCGGAGGTTCGAACGAGCATGGCTACACCTTC.

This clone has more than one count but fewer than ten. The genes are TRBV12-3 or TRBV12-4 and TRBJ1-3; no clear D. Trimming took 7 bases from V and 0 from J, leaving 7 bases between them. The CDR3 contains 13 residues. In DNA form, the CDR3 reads TGTGCCAGCACAGTAAGCTCTGGAAACACCATATATTTT. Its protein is CASTVSSGNTIYF.

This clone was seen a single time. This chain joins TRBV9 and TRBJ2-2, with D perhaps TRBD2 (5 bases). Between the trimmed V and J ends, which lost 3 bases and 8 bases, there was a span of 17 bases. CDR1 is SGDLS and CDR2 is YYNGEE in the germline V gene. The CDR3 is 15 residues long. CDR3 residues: CASSAYLEGIGELFF. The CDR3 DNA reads TGTGCCAGCAGCGCCTACCTAGAGGGAATTGGGGAGCTGTTTTTT.

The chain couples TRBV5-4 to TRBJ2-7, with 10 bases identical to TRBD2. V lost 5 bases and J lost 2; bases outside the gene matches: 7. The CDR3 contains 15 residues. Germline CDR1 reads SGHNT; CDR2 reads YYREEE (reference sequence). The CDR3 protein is CASRIEREGPYEQYF. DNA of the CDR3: TGTGCCAGCAGAATCGAGCGGGAGGGACCCTACGAGCAGTACTTC.